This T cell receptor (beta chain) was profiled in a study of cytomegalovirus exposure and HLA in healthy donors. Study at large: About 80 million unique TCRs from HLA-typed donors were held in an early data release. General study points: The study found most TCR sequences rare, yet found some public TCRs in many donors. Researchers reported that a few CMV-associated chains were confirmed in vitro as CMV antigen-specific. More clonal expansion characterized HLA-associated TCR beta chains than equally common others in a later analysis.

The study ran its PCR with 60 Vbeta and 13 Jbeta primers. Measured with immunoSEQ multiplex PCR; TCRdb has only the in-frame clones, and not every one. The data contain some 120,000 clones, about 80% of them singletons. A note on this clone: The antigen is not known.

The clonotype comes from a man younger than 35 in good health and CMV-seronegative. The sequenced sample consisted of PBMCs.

The CDR3 sequence: CASSISGVETQYF. DNA for the CDR3: TGCGCCAGCAGCATAAGCGGGGTGGAGACCCAGTACTTC. The genes are TRBV5-1 and TRBJ2-5; TRBD2 aligns across 7 bases. Per the germline V gene, CDR1 is SGHRS and CDR2 is YFSETQ. Trimming removed 4 bases from V and 5 bases from J; junction bases left unmatched: 5. This CDR3 is 13 amino acids long.